Detailed here is one TCR beta chain. In this sample, this clonotype turned up a few times. Its recognized antigen is unknown. Per-base quality was not reported, and no clone a single base away is much larger than it. The data derive from a study of blood T cells in healthy people across ages (dated by TCRdb to between 2014 and 2016). As for the study more broadly: In model experiments, roughly one uniquely barcoded TCR beta cDNA molecule per two T cells was captured by template switching. Two additional independent replicas of 1 million unique cDNA reads from the same blood draw were analyzed for two donors (one aged 18 to 30 and one aged 80 or older). Donors of different ages were randomly distributed across sequencing lanes to avoid experimental bias. Using deep sequencing normalized with unique cDNA molecular identifiers, the study measured how TCR beta repertoire diversity changes with age. The donors were split into four age groups: young (average roughly 15 years), middle-aged (39), aged (roughly 65) and long-lived (roughly 77).

The donors were 40 or so Caucasian individuals from Russia, aged 6 to 90 years, who were systemically healthy. Each donor gave approximately 10 milliliters of peripheral blood, collected into EDTA-treated Vacutainer tubes. Ficoll-Paque density-gradient centrifugation was used to isolate PBMCs, with at least 7 million per sample. Trizol reagent was used to extract total RNA from the PBMCs, yielding at least 5 micrograms per sample. For every donor, an aliquot of PBMCs went through flow cytometry to measure the percentages of naive CD45RAhigh/CD27high T cells. Beyond this particular receptor, the publication reports: Compared with the aged group, the long-lived group had more naive CD4+ T cells, fewer expanded clones and increased TCR diversity, a pattern suggesting age selection. Because the CMV infection status of the donors was unknown, age-related changes in expanded clonotypes may potentially have been confounded. The percentage of naive T cells measured by flow cytometry correlated strongly with observed TCR beta diversity. Observed TCR beta diversity per million T cells fell roughly linearly with age, and a significant reduction was already apparent by age around 39. Estimates of total diversity from one million sequenced T cells were regarded as lower bounds and underestimates. Bulk unsorted PBMC profiling prevented conclusive comparison of naive and antigen-experienced compartments.

CDR1 and CDR2 are drawn from the germline V gene: SGHRS, YFSETQ. From the cysteine through the phenylalanine, the CDR3 covers 16 amino acids. Just CDR3 DNA is preserved here, 48 bases in frame from base 1. V drops 0 bases and J drops 1 base, leaving 13 bases in between. Libraries were made using 5' RACE. TCRdb records Illumina HiSeq 2500 as the sequencer. The second PCR ran for about 6 to 11 cycles and used a J-beta primer mix along with a sample-barcoded 5' primer. A unique molecular identifier was introduced onto each TCR beta cDNA molecule by a template-switch 5' adaptor carrying 12 random nucleotides. Each sample yielded at least 3 million CDR3-containing paired-end reads. The Mint cDNA synthesis kit, primed by a TRBC-specific oligonucleotide, was used to synthesize first-strand cDNA from all RNA. Following uracil-DNA glycosylase treatment, a first 18-cycle PCR with universal primers M1SS and BC2_uni_R was performed on all cDNA. In the paper's pipeline: For normalization, 1 million high-quality reads, each with a distinct molecular identifier, were randomly selected from each sample. Reads with shared molecular identifiers were discarded instead of being binned into consensus sequences. MiTCR, with a Q25 quality threshold and the strictest error-elimination algorithm, was used for CDR3 identification, clonotype clustering and error correction. A nonparametric unseen species model with Euler transformation was used to estimate a lower bound on total TCR beta diversity. Clones were called with MiXCR by TCRdb after fastp trimmed the public reads at Q25, and only in-frame beta chains were retained. One record per CDR3 amino acid sequence lists the most common genes and DNA. The V and J calls and clone size come from TCRdb's table, not from the authors' own analysis. Within this sample are some 710,000 distinct CDR3 sequences, with 22% of them counted one time only. The leading ten clones occupy around 22% of the sample.

This clonotype was sampled from a man in his 70s in good health. The source material was blood. The chain links TRBV5-1 with TRBJ1-1, with the D gene not clear enough to name. Here is the DNA: TGCGCCAGCAGCTTGGATATGGCAGCCCCGAACACTGAAGCTTTCTTT. Its product reads: CASSLDMAAPNTEAFF.